This T cell receptor beta chain was profiled in a study of T cells in Graves' hyperthyroidism and ophthalmopathy. Study-level background: Staff took peripheral blood when the initial diagnosis was made, before any treatment began. Findings and caveats of the study: The authors' 13 V-J model separated ophthalmopathy from stable hyperthyroidism.

A remark on this clonotype: Antigen: not known.

Criteria for exclusion of patients were uncontrolled infection, other autoimmune disease, pregnancy or lactation. The PBMCs were sourced from fresh peripheral blood (around 9.3 ml). Template material for amplifying TCR beta CDR3 regions consisted of RNA transcripts. The HTBI primer set drove a first-round RT-PCR of the TCR CDR3. TCRdb independently ran MiXCR on the multiplex PCR reads; one entry per CDR3 protein. The sample shows fewer than 650,000 distinct CDR3 sequences, about 15% of them seen only once. The sample consisted of blood. The receptor was isolated from a woman aged 25-40 years with Graves' hyperthyroidism that later progressed to Graves' ophthalmopathy.

DNA of the CDR3: TGCGCCAGCACAGGGGGCGGTATAGGCACTGAAGCTTTCTTT. Its translation: CASTGGGIGTEAFF. The chain employs TRBV5-1 and TRBJ1-1; 8 bases agree with TRBD1. This CDR3 is built from 14 residues. V dropped 6 bases and J dropped 4; count of bases not matched to a gene: 8. Germline CDR1 and CDR2: SGHRS and YFSETQ.